This is a list of T cell receptor beta chains from one sample in a study of cytotoxic CD8 clonotypes in ibrutinib-treated CLL. Generated by immunoSEQ multiplex PCR, the TCRdb table keeps only in-frame clones and is missing some. The sample has over 45,000 clones, about 54% seen once. This sample comprised PBMCs, obtained at disease progression, from a patient treated with ibrutinib. The receptor set was obtained from a human donor with chronic lymphocytic leukemia. Each CDR3 is given with its conserved first and last residue. A D gene is named only where the DNA matches it firmly. Expanded clones get a size class; other rows say once, few or many, or leave the size out.

V	size	D	J	DNA	CDR3
TRBV19	.	TRBD2	TRBJ2-3	TGTGCCAGTAGTAGCCTACTAGCGCAGACGCAGTATTTT	CASSSLLAQTQYF
TRBV19	.	.	TRBJ2-7	TGTGCCAGTAGTATTTCTAGGGTATCCTACGAGCAGTACTTC	CASSISRVSYEQYF
TRBV28	few	.	TRBJ1-3	TGTGCCAGCAGTTTAGGGAGGTCTGGAAACACCATATATTTT	CASSLGRSGNTIYF
TRBV5-6	.	.	TRBJ2-1	TGTGCCAGCAGCTTACCAGGTAACTCCTACAATGAGCAGTTCTTC	CASSLPGNSYNEQFF
TRBV9	.	TRBD1	TRBJ1-2	TGTGCCAGCAGCGTAGTGGACAGGGGGCTTGGCTACACCTTC	CASSVVDRGLGYTF
TRBV6-1	.	TRBD2	TRBJ2-1	TGTGCCAGCAGTGAGGCGGGGGGCGTGGTAAATGAGCAGTTCTTC	CASSEAGGVVNEQFF
TRBV7-2	.	.	TRBJ2-7	TGTGCCAGCAGCCCTCCTCGTCCCCAATACGAGCAGTACTTC	CASSPPRPQYEQYF
TRBV13	.	TRBD2	TRBJ2-2	TGTGCCAGCAGCTTATGGCTAGCGGGGGCCTACACCGGGGAGCTGTTTTTT	CASSLWLAGAYTGELFF
TRBV6-5	few	TRBD1	TRBJ2-7	TGTGCCAGCAGTTACTCCGCCGGGACAGGTGCCTACGAGCAGTACTTC	CASSYSAGTGAYEQYF
TRBV6-1	once	TRBD1	TRBJ1-5	TGTGCCAGCAGTGAACGGGACAGGGGAGAATATAGCAATCAGCCCCAGCATTTT	CASSERDRGEYSNQPQHF
TRBV6-5	.	.	TRBJ1-1	TGTGCCAGCAGTTGGGACGTGGGGGGGAACACTGAAGCTTTCTTT	CASSWDVGGNTEAFF
TRBV4-1	.	.	TRBJ1-5	TGCGCCAGCAGCCACGGTGGGAATAGCAATCAGCCCCAGCATTTT	CASSHGGNSNQPQHF
TRBV27	.	.	TRBJ1-4	TGTGCCAGCAGTTTAGGGAGGCAAAATGAAAAACTGTTTTTT	CASSLGRQNEKLFF
TRBV27	.	TRBD1	TRBJ2-7	TGTGCCAGCAGCCTGTCCCGGGACAGGGATTACGAGCAGTACTTC	CASSLSRDRDYEQYF
TRBV4-1	.	.	TRBJ1-1	TGCGCCAGCAGCCAAGGGGGTCGGGGAAGGACTGAAGCTTTCTTT	CASSQGGRGRTEAFF
TRBV28	few	TRBD1	TRBJ2-6	TGTGCCAGCAGAACAGGGGCTGGGGCCAACGTCCTGACTTTC	CASRTGAGANVLTF
TRBV28	once	.	TRBJ1-2	TGTGCCAGCACTAGGTTATACTATGGCTACACCTTC	CASTRLYYGYTF
TRBV5-1	.	TRBD1	TRBJ1-1	TGCGCCAGCAGCACAGGACAGGGCTGGACTGAAGCTTTCTTT	CASSTGQGWTEAFF
TRBV2	.	.	TRBJ1-1	TGTGCCAGCATCGGGACGGGGAACACTGAAGCTTTCTTT	CASIGTGNTEAFF
TRBV4-1	.	TRBD1	TRBJ1-2	TGCGCCAGCAGCCAACAAGCAAGGGACAGGGGGTATGGCTACACCTTC	CASSQQARDRGYGYTF
TRBV10-3	.	TRBD1	TRBJ2-7	TGTGCCATCAGTGAGTCAGGACAGGGATATAGGGAGTACTTC	CAISESGQGYREYF
TRBV30	few	.	TRBJ2-5	TGTGCCTGGGGATCCCCGGGGTGGGAGACCCAGTACTTC	CAWGSPGWETQYF
TRBV28	.	.	TRBJ2-3	TGTGCCAGCAGTTTTGTGGGGCAGGGCACAGATACGCAGTATTTT	CASSFVGQGTDTQYF
TRBV9	.	.	TRBJ1-3	TGTGCCAGCAGCACAAAAAGCTCTGGAAACACCATATATTTT	CASSTKSSGNTIYF